The TCR beta chain described here comes from a study of blood T cell repertoires in COVID-19. About the research overall: Sample material is recorded as cDNA or gDNA derived from T cells, B-cell-depleted T cells, or PBMCs.

The table came from immunoSEQ multiplex PCR; TCRdb's copy has only in-frame clones and leaves some out. The data contain about 150,000 clones, approximately 78% of them seen just once; the ten biggest clones take up 1.5% to 2%. The source is a man older than 75 with acute or convalescent COVID-19. Source material: peripheral blood.

Written as DNA, the CDR3 is TGCGCCAGCAGCTACTTGACAGGGGTCATGAACACTGAAGCTTTCTTT. Protein: CASSYLTGVMNTEAFF. This sequence joins TRBV5-1 and TRBJ1-1; 8 nucleotides match TRBD1. Per germline, CDR1 SGHRS and CDR2 YFSETQ. The CDR3 is 16 residues long. V lost 3 bases to trimming and J lost 0 bases; unmatched junction nucleotides: 7.